This T cell receptor (beta chain) was identified during a study of T cells in Graves' hyperthyroidism and ophthalmopathy (dated 2019 in TCRdb). General notes on the study: To identify TCR V-J signatures that set the groups apart, the researchers used a discovery cohort of more than 95 patients, made up of around 42 with Graves' ophthalmopathy and about 60 with stable Graves' hyperthyroidism. An independent validation cohort of under 20 hyperthyroidism patients and 17 patients who later progressed to ophthalmopathy tested prospective prediction of ophthalmopathy. In about 6 Graves' hyperthyroidism patients, the study also compared T-cell repertoires from thyroid tissue with T-cell repertoires from blood. Once sampling was done, hyperthyroidism patients were given methimazole at a starting dose of 30 mg daily, whereas ophthalmopathy patients were given high-dose intravenous methylprednisolone. The approximately 98 discovery patients were randomly divided into training and test sets at a 7:3 ratio. TCR Vbeta CDR3 sequencing of approximately 140 peripheral blood samples (43 ophthalmopathy, 75 or so hyperthyroidism and around 17 progressor patients) is reported in the paper.

CDR1 SGHAT and CDR2 FQNNGV are derived from the germline V gene. Trimming costs V 1 base and J 8 bases, and their ends lie 15 bases apart. Including the terminal cysteine and phenylalanine, the CDR3 comprises 16 residues. The kept DNA is CDR3 alone, 48 bases in frame from the first base. With respect to this clonotype: This clone's antigen is unknown. No per-base quality is available; no much larger clone lies one base away.

Summary of the overall study and its limitations: In cross-validation, a model built on a 13 V-J signature told ophthalmopathy apart from stable hyperthyroidism with less than 90% sensitivity and approximately 81% specificity, and in testing the same model reached 80%/75%. Sample size was not statistically predetermined, and blinding of investigators to group allocation was not performed. During validation, the model predicted progression to ophthalmopathy a median of roughly six months ahead of onset, with roughly 65% sensitivity and roughly 75% specificity. Most expanded thyroid clonotypes (frequency above 0.001) were also detected in blood, suggesting blood repertoires may reflect thyroid immune responses.

The TCR beta CDR3 regions were amplified from RNA transcripts. The first round of RT-PCR for the TCR CDR3 was performed with the HTBI primer set and the Qiagen OneStep RT-PCR kit. Libraries were constructed in a second round of multiplex PCR, after which size selection and purification were carried out. The libraries were sequenced on an Illumina HiSeq2000 using paired-end 100 bp reads. As for how the authors treated the data: SOAPnuke was used to process the raw data, removing reads that contained adapters or uncalled bases, had a mean Phred below 15, or lacked an exact match to the constant primer or identifier. COPE v1.2.5 was used to merge the high-quality paired reads, and each unique nucleotide sequence was defined as a clonotype. MiTCR v1.1 was used to align the clonotypes against IMGT TRBV, TRBD and TRBJ reference segments. Analysis was restricted to V-J combinations with a frequency above 0.0001, which covered roughly 99% of repertoires. A TCS score was defined as the ratio between F50 (clonal expansion) and ExV (chaos), using BLOSUM62-based TCRdist between CDR3 peptides within each V-J. Welch's t-statistics and random forest reduced approximately 520 V-J features to under 15, which were used in a naive Bayes classifier (R e1071). The similarity between thyroid and blood repertoires was quantified using the Morisita-Horn index. TCRdb applied fastp at Q25 and MiXCR to the public reads, then kept only in-frame beta chains. Records with the same CDR3 protein are collapsed into one entry carrying the most frequent genes and DNA. These V and J calls originate from TCRdb's pipeline instead of the authors' own analysis. The table for this sample lists 650,000 to 800,000 distinct CDR3 sequences; nearly 45% of them were counted only once. The ten largest clones capture less than 9% of the sample.

The study excluded patients with uncontrolled infections, other autoimmune diseases, pregnancy or lactation. Diagnoses were established on the basis of clinical symptoms, serum thyroxine and TRAb, thyroid ultrasound, and orbital computed tomography. Total RNA was extracted with Trizol reagent, and quality was checked on an Agilent 2100 Bioanalyzer. The rearranged segments are TRBV11-2 and TRBJ1-6; the D region possibly corresponds to TRBD1 (5 bases align). Sequenced sample: peripheral blood or thyroid tissue (not recorded which). The sequence was collected from an adult man with Graves' disease, either hyperthyroidism or ophthalmopathy (not recorded which). The CDR3 sequence is CASSLGGTFQDSPLHF. The sequence in DNA is TGTGCCAGCAGCTTAGGAGGGACGTTTCAGGATTCACCCCTCCACTTT.